This T cell receptor beta chain was captured in a study of cytomegalovirus exposure and HLA in healthy donors (dated by TCRdb to 2016 to 2017). Background for the entire study: A later analysis indicated that the 95 to 150 validation repertoires were generated on the platform also employed for the approximately 690 repertoires of the first cohort. The study aimed to test whether cataloging public T cell receptors could reveal signatures of past pathogen exposure. Along with the approximately 650-subject first cohort, a separate validation cohort of some 130 different subjects was used. To predict cytomegalovirus infection status, the study combined high-throughput TCR immunosequencing, statistical association of individual TCRs with disease status, and machine learning. Broader findings and caveats from the paper: It was suggested by the authors that the approach could potentially be generalized to other disease states and immunological phenotypes. Most TCR sequences were seen in very few donors, while some public TCRs were found in many individuals. A later analysis found that TCRs clustered in the first cohort also tended to co-occur in the 120 validation repertoires, with 94% of cluster scores above 0. Cytomegalovirus status was reported to be diagnosed by the classifier with high specificity and sensitivity in both the original and validation cohorts. Three of the identified cytomegalovirus-associated TCR beta chains were confirmed in vitro to be specific for cytomegalovirus antigens. A later analysis lacked HLA typing for the validation cohort, so it scored co-occurrence in that cohort across all 110 or so repertoires. The study gave a list of about 170 TCR beta chains associated with cytomegalovirus.

The donors were included in the validation cohort of some 120 subjects, a group kept apart from the approximately 670-subject first cohort. The CDR3 runs 16 residues from the cysteine to the phenylalanine. Only the CDR3 part of the read is kept: 48 bases, read in frame from the first base. The germline V end is reduced by 5 bases and the J end by 2 bases; junction bases left unmatched: 8. Per the germline V gene (reference sequence), SEHNR is the CDR1 and FQNEAQ is the CDR2. This clone has a single count. Its cognate antigen has yet to be identified. No base quality information exists; no much larger clone differs at one position. Receptor libraries were prepared by the immunoSEQ multiplex PCR assay. As for how the authors treated the data: A statistical classification framework was built to diagnose cytomegalovirus status from the catalog of TCR beta chain sequences. The immuneACCESS repertoire file appears here via TCRdb, limited to in-frame rearrangements. These files lack a portion of the clones; in checked studies, under half of the deficit traces to unresolved V genes, and the cause of the others is not known. V and J calls and clone size are those listed in that table; D and trimming were worked out from the DNA. This sample gives around 150,000 clones in total; approximately 90% of them show up just once. The biggest ten clones account for 0.6% to 0.85% of the sample.

Sequencing was carried out using PBMCs. The sequence was obtained from a man aged 18 to 29 in good health and CMV-seronegative. Recombination connected TRBV7-9 to TRBJ2-1; 8 central bases correspond to TRBD2. This receptor carries the CDR3 CASSPISGVTYNEQFF. The sequenced DNA is TGTGCCAGCAGCCCAATTAGCGGGGTCACCTACAATGAGCAGTTCTTC.